This T cell receptor beta chain was obtained from a study of blood T cell repertoires in COVID-19. Looking at the study overall: The United States, Italy and Spain were the sources of the acute and convalescent COVID-19 samples. In each case, the material was cDNA or gDNA derived from T cells, B-cell-depleted T cells, or PBMCs.

Original handling: By means of reference gene primer amplification, nucleated cell counts were estimated. Method: immunoSEQ multiplex PCR; TCRdb's copy keeps in-frame clones and lacks some. D and trimming come from the DNA, and the V and J calls and clone size come from that table. The sample lists over 100,000 clones, approximately 88% occurring once. Trimming removed 10 bases at V and 4 bases at J, with 16 bases between. CDR3 length equals 13 residues. Germline V gene lookup returns CDR1 MNHNY and CDR2 SVGAGI (reference sequence). The rearrangement joins TRBV6-6 to TRBJ1-1, with D maybe TRBD1 (5 bases). Sequenced input: peripheral blood. This TCR was recovered from a man between 50 and 59 years old with acute or convalescent COVID-19. The CDR3 sequence is CATQRGGVTEAFF. CDR3 bases: TGTGCCACACAGAGGGGCGGGGTCACTGAAGCTTTCTTT.